One and the same sample provided the 3 T cell receptor beta chains below, sequenced in a study of shared clonotypes between healthy human individuals. Measured with immunoSEQ multiplex PCR; TCRdb has only the in-frame clones, and not every one. The sample lists under 850,000 clones; around 93% were seen once. CD8 cells regarded as naive lacked CD45RO, were positively chosen for CCR7, and omitted terminally differentiated effector memory CD45RA+ cells. Sequencing input: naive CD8+ T cells sorted from blood. Receptors were obtained from a man aged 30 to 45 in good health.

This chain joins TRBV7-8 and TRBJ2-1; weak D call: TRBD2 (5 bases). Trimming left V 5 bases short and J 5 bases short, with 22 bases between. CDR3 length equals 17 residues. Germline V gene lookup returns CDR1 SGHVS and CDR2 FQNEAQ. The CDR3 DNA reads TGTGCCAGCAGCGGAAACTTTTTTTCTCGGGAAGACAATGAGCAGTTCTTC. Amino acids: CASSGNFFSREDNEQFF.

The chain carries TRBV27 and TRBJ2-1; TRBD2 matches 7 bases. The germline V gene encodes CDR1 MNHEY and CDR2 SMNVEV (reference sequence). The V and J ends lost 5 bases and 4 bases, in that order; junction bases with no gene match: 11. The CDR3 length is 16 residues. The CDR3 loop is CASSLVAGDIYNEQFF. The DNA for the CDR3 is TGTGCCAGCAGTCTGGTTGCGGGGGATATATACAATGAGCAGTTCTTC.

This sequence joins TRBV5-1 and TRBJ2-1; D is undetermined. V lost 4 bases, J lost 9 bases, and 11 bases lay in between. Germline V CDR1 and CDR2: SGHRS, YFSETQ. This CDR3 is built from 12 residues. The CDR3 DNA reads TGCGCCAGCAGCCACAGTACCCGTGAGCAGTTCTTC. Translated, it gives CASSHSTREQFF.